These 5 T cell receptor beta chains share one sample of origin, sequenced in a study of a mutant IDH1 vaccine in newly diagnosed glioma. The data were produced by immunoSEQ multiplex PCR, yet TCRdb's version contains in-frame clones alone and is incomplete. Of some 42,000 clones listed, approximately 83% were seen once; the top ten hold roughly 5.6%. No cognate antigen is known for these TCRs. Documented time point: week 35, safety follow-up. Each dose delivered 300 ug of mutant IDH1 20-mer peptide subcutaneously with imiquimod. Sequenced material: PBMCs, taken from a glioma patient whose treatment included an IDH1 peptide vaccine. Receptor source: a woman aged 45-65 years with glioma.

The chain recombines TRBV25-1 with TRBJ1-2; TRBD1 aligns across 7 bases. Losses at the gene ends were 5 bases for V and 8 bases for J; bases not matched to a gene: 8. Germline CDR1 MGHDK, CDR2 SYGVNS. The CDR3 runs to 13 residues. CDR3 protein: CASSPGGRRGYTF. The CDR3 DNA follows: TGTGCCAGCAGTCCAGGGGGGCGGAGAGGCTACACCTTC.

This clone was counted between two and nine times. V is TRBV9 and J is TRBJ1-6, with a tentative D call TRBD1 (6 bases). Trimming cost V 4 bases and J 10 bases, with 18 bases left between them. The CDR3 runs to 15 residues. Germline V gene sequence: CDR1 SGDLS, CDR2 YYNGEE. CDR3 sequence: CASSSDPGAGSPLHF. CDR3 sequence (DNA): TGTGCCAGCAGCTCGGACCCGGGGGCGGGATCACCCCTCCACTTT.

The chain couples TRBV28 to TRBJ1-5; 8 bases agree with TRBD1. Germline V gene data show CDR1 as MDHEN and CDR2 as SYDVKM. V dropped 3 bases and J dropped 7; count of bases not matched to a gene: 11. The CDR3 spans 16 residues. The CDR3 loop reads CASSFRTTGGWQPQHF. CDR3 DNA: TGTGCCAGCAGTTTTAGGACCACAGGGGGTTGGCAGCCCCAGCATTTT.

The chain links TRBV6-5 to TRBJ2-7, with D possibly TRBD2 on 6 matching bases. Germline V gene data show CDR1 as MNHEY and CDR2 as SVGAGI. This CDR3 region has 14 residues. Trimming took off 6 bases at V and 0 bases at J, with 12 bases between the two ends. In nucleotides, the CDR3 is TGTGCCAGCAGCCGGGGGTCCAGCTCCTACGAGCAGTACTTC. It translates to CASSRGSSSYEQYF.

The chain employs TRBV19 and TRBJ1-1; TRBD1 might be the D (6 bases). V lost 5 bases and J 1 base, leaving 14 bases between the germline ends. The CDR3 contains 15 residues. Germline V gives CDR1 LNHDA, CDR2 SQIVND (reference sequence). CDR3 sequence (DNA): TGTGCCAGTAGTCCCAGAGCCAGGGGGAACACTGAAGCTTTCTTT. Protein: CASSPRARGNTEAFF.